The sequence of this TCR beta chain was determined in a study of blood T cell repertoires in COVID-19. Per the study methods: Amplification from reference gene primers served as the basis for estimated nucleated cell counts. Assay: immunoSEQ multiplex PCR; the TCRdb copy retains only in-frame clones and omits some. The DNA was the basis for D and trimming; V, J and clone size are from that table. The sample lists approximately 140,000 clones, roughly 88% occurring once. The source of this sequence is a human donor in a cohort sampled during active COVID-19. Sequenced input: peripheral blood.

As DNA, the CDR3 is TGTGCCAGCCCCGGGGACAGGGTCGGTGAGACCCAGTACTTC. This translates into CASPGDRVGETQYF. The rearrangement uses TRBV27 and TRBJ2-5, with 9 bases lining up with TRBD1. The germline V gene encodes CDR1 MNHEY and CDR2 SMNVEV (reference sequence). The CDR3 contains 14 residues. The ends lost 8 bases at V and 5 bases at J; junction bases unmatched: 9.